The 17 T cell receptor beta chains below were found in one sample sequenced in a study of radiation and T cells in renal cell carcinoma. Time point given: baseline pretreatment blood. Treatment specified: 15 Gy SBRT to primary tumor, nephrectomy 4 weeks later. Data came from immunoSEQ multiplex PCR; TCRdb stores just in-frame clones and leaves some out. Among 94,000 or so clones listed, under 90% were seen once. The source was blood, collected from a patient whose treatment included radiotherapy and nephrectomy. Source of these receptors: a man between 60 and 75 years old with renal cell carcinoma.

In regard to this clone: One junction end disagrees with the germline gene, perhaps due to a read error. This rearrangement joins TRBV7-8 to TRBJ2-7; perhaps TRBD2 as D (6 bases). Germline V gene lookup returns CDR1 SGHVS and CDR2 FQNEAQ. The CDR3 totals 16 residues. The CDR3 coding sequence is TGTGCCAGCAGCTTTCCATCTTCGGGAGTCTCCCACGAGCAGTACTTC. Residues: CASSFPSSGVSHEQYF.

This clone was detected once. The CDR3: CASKAGNSYEQYF. The CDR3 DNA is TGTGCCAGTAAGGCAGGAAATTCCTACGAGCAGTACTTC. The chain couples TRBV19 to TRBJ2-7; D remains ambiguous. The CDR3 length is 13 residues. Germline-derived CDR1 and CDR2 are LNHDA and SQIVND (reference sequence). V was trimmed by 7 bases and J by 1 base, leaving 11 bases between them. The complete variable domain, with remaining parts taken from reference TRBV19 and TRBJ2-7, reads DGGITQSPKYLFRKEGQNVTLSCEQNLNHDAMYWYRQDPGQGLRLIYYSQIVNDFQKGDIAEGYSVSREKKESFPLTVTSAQKNPTAFYLCASKAGNSYEQYFGPGTRLTVT.

V is TRBV7-9 and J is TRBJ1-1, with no clear D. V lost 5 bases, J lost 3 bases, and 16 bases lay in between. Germline V gene sequence: CDR1 SEHNR, CDR2 FQNEAQ (reference sequence). The CDR3 totals 15 residues. The CDR3 protein is CASSPDRRFYTEAFF. CDR3 nucleotide sequence: TGTGCCAGCAGCCCCGACCGTCGATTCTACACTGAAGCTTTCTTT.

The chain recombines TRBV19 with TRBJ2-3; no clear D. V dropped 3 bases and J dropped 1 base, with 11 bases sitting between them. Germline V gene data show CDR1 as LNHDA and CDR2 as SQIVND (reference sequence). The CDR3 has 15 residues. CDR3 residues: CASSIPGGRTDTQYF. Written as DNA, the CDR3 is TGTGCCAGTAGTATCCCTGGCGGCCGCACAGATACGCAGTATTTT.

The rearrangement joins TRBV5-1 to TRBJ2-5; 8 bases line up with TRBD2. V lost 2 bases and J lost 0; bases outside the gene matches: 18. Germline lookup yields CDR1 SGHRS and CDR2 YFSETQ. CDR3 length equals 20 residues. The DNA of the CDR3 is TGCGCCAGCAGCTTAAGTCTCCAGCACCTAGCGGGCCTGTACCAAGAGACCCAGTACTTC. As protein: CASSLSLQHLAGLYQETQYF.

The chain carries TRBV15 and TRBJ1-2; no clear D gene. The CDR3 is 17 amino acids. V lost 0 bases and J 8 bases, leaving 22 bases between the germline ends. CDR1 is LNHNV, CDR2 YYDKDF, per germline (reference sequence). CDR3 sequence reads: CATSRDGTSGWREGYTF. Here the CDR3 DNA reads TGTGCCACCAGCAGAGACGGTACATCCGGCTGGCGTGAAGGCTACACCTTC.

V usage is TRBV10-3 and J usage is TRBJ1-2, with 8 nucleotides matching TRBD1. V shed 0 bases, J shed 3 bases, and the junction held 0 bases outside the gene matches. Germline CDR1 ENHRY, CDR2 SYGVKD. The CDR3 contains 14 residues. CDR3 sequence reads: CAISESDRDYGYTF. In DNA, the CDR3 is TGTGCCATCAGTGAGTCGGACAGGGACTATGGCTACACCTTC.

V usage is TRBV2 and J usage is TRBJ2-1, with 13 bases aligning to TRBD2. V lost 8 bases and J lost 10; bases outside the gene matches: 8. The CDR3 contains 14 residues. Looked up from germline, CDR1 is SNHLY and CDR2 is FYNNEI. The CDR3 here is CASGPGLAGNEQFF. CDR3 nucleotides: TGTGCCAGCGGACCGGGACTAGCGGGGAACGAGCAGTTCTTC.

The CDR3, as DNA: TGCGCCAGCAGCTTCTCCGGGACACCTAGCACAGATACGCAGTATTTT. Its protein is CASSFSGTPSTDTQYF. The rearrangement links TRBV5-1 to TRBJ2-3; D perhaps matches TRBD1 (6 bases). The V gene lost 2 bases and the J gene lost 0 bases, with 13 bases spanning the gap. The CDR3 consists of 16 residues. Germline loops: CDR1 SGHRS, CDR2 YFSETQ.

V usage is TRBV15 and J usage is TRBJ2-5; D is unclear. CDR3 length equals 13 residues. Between the trimmed V and J ends, which lost 4 bases and 5 bases, there was a span of 11 bases. Germline V lookup: CDR1 LNHNV, CDR2 YYDKDF (reference sequence). The CDR3 protein is CATSILVGETQYF. The CDR3 DNA reads as TGTGCCACCAGCATATTGGTTGGCGAGACCCAGTACTTC.

The chain recombines TRBV5-1 with TRBJ2-7; D not certain. V shed 4 bases and J shed 0 bases, with 8 bases lying between them. CDR1 SGHRS and CDR2 YFSETQ come from the germline V gene. The CDR3 totals 13 residues. The CDR3 is CASSIDRSYEQYF. CDR3 nucleotides: TGCGCCAGCAGCATTGACCGCTCCTACGAGCAGTACTTC.

The chain's CDR3 is CASSSNVGGGVNPYNEQFF. The CDR3 coding sequence is TGCGCCAGCAGCTCAAACGTTGGTGGGGGGGTTAACCCCTACAATGAGCAGTTCTTC. The V call is TRBV5-1, the J call TRBJ2-1, with 7 bases fitting TRBD2. The V gene's germline CDR1 is SGHRS and CDR2 YFSETQ. The length of the CDR3 is 19 residues. J was trimmed by 2 bases and V by 3 bases; bases with no gene match: 17.

V gene TRBV9 combines with J gene TRBJ1-4; D is perhaps TRBD1 (6 bases). The CDR3 is 12 residues long. V lost 4 bases to trimming and J lost 11 bases, with 12 bases between them. The germline gives CDR1 SGDLS, CDR2 YYNGEE. CDR3 in amino acids: CASSSRQDKLFF. The CDR3, as DNA: TGTGCCAGCAGCTCCCGACAGGACAAACTGTTTTTT. The whole variable domain, remainder taken from reference TRBV9 and TRBJ1-4, is DSGVTQTPKHLITATGQRVTLRCSPRSGDLSVYWYQQSLDQGLQFLIQYYNGEERAKGNILERFSAQQFPDLHSELNLSSLELGDSALYFCASSSRQDKLFFGSGTQLSVL.

The rearrangement uses TRBV19 and TRBJ2-5; maybe TRBD1 (5 bases). The CDR3 is 14 amino acids. V gave up 4 bases and J gave up 4 bases, with 13 bases separating them. Germline V lookup: CDR1 LNHDA, CDR2 SQIVND (reference sequence). This chain's CDR3 is CASSTPGLRETQYF. The CDR3, as DNA: TGTGCCAGTAGTACCCCAGGGTTACGAGAGACCCAGTACTTC.

The DNA of the CDR3 is TGTGCCAGTAGAGAAAAGGGGCGGCAGCCCCAGCATTTT. Protein sequence: CASREKGRQPQHF. V is TRBV19 and J is TRBJ1-5; a weak D match, TRBD1 (5 bases). The CDR3 sequence is 13 residues long. V was clipped by 6 bases and J by 7 bases, with 13 bases between them. The germline CDR1 and CDR2 sequences are LNHDA and SQIVND (reference sequence). Full variable domain (outside the CDR3, taken from reference TRBV19 and TRBJ1-5): DGGITQSPKYLFRKEGQNVTLSCEQNLNHDAMYWYRQDPGQGLRLIYYSQIVNDFQKGDIAEGYSVSREKKESFPLTVTSAQKNPTAFYLCASREKGRQPQHFGDGTRLSIL.

The chain has TRBV7-2 and TRBJ2-7, with D perhaps TRBD2 (5 bases). V lost 5 bases, J lost 2 bases, and 22 bases lay in between. The germline CDR1 and CDR2 sequences are SGHTA and FQGNSA. The CDR3 length is 17 residues. As DNA, the CDR3 is TGTGCCAGCAGCCGCGGTAATGGCGGGTCTTCTACCTACGAGCAGTACTTC. It is translated as CASSRGNGGSSTYEQYF.

This rearrangement joins TRBV5-6 to TRBJ2-7, with a tentative D call TRBD1 (6 bases). The ends were cut back, 3 bases at V and 4 bases at J, with 17 bases in the middle. Germline values: CDR1 SGHDT, CDR2 YYEEEE. This CDR3 is 15 amino acids long. The CDR3 DNA reads TGTGCCAGCAGCTCTGACCCCGGGACACCGTACGAGCAGTACTTC. It yields the protein CASSSDPGTPYEQYF. The full variable domain, in which reference TRBV5-6 and TRBJ2-7 provide the parts outside the CDR3, is DAGVTQSPTHLIKTRGQQVTLRCSPKSGHDTVSWYQQALGQGPQFIFQYYEEEERQRGNFPDRFSGHQFPNYSSELNVNALLLGDSALYLCASSSDPGTPYEQYFGPGTRLTVT.